This T cell receptor beta chain was sequenced for a study of blood T cells in healthy people across ages. The study, taken as a whole, reports: Long-lived donors carried more naive CD4+ cells and greater diversity than aged donors. Naive and antigen-experienced cells were not separated, limiting conclusive comparison.

V lost 3 bases to trimming and J lost 0 bases, with 7 bases between them. The CDR3 runs 14 residues. Germline V lookup: CDR1 KGHDR, CDR2 SFDVKD. Sample-barcoded 5' priming and a J-beta primer mix drove a second PCR of roughly 6 to 12 cycles. TCRdb reprocessed the 5' RACE reads with MiXCR, giving one entry per CDR3 protein. The sample contains fewer than 750,000 distinct CDR3 sequences, about 45% of which appear only once. In the case of this clonotype: Its antigen is as yet unknown.

The receptor was derived from a man at least 80 years old in good health. Material: blood. This rearrangement joins TRBV24-1 to TRBJ2-5; no clear D gene. CDR3 sequence (DNA): TGTGCCACCAGTGATGTAGGGTACCAAGAGACCCAGTACTTC. Translated, it gives CATSDVGYQETQYF.